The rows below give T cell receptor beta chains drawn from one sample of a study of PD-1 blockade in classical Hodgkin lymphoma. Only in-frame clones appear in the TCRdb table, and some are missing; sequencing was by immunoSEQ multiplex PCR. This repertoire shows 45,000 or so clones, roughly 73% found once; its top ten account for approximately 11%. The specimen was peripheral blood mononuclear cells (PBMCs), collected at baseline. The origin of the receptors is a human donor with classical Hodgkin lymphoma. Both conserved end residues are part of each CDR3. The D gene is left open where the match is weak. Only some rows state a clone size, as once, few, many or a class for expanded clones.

CDR3 protein: CSANWGQTNTEAFF
CDR3 DNA: TGCAGCGCTAACTGGGGACAGACTAACACTGAAGCTTTCTTT
J gene: TRBJ1-1
V gene: TRBV29-1
D gene: TRBD1
clone size: NA

CDR3 protein: CASSPQGGSPLHF
CDR3 DNA: TGTGCCAGCAGTCCACAGGGCGGTTCACCCCTCCACTTT
J gene: TRBJ1-6
V gene: TRBV6-1
D gene: NA
clone size: once

CDR3 protein: CASSLGSYSGNTIYF
CDR3 DNA: TGTGCCAGCAGCTTGGGCTCATACTCTGGAAACACCATATATTTT
J gene: TRBJ1-3
V gene: TRBV5-4
D gene: NA
clone size: NA

CDR3 protein: CASSGDPLGTEAFF
CDR3 DNA: TGTGCCAGCAGTGGGGATCCCCTGGGCACTGAAGCTTTCTTT
J gene: TRBJ1-1
V gene: TRBV6-1
D gene: NA
clone size: NA

CDR3 protein: CASSLVQGARGEQFF
CDR3 DNA: TGTGCCAGCAGCTTAGTCCAGGGGGCACGGGGTGAGCAGTTCTTC
J gene: TRBJ2-1
V gene: TRBV7-9
D gene: TRBD1
clone size: NA

CDR3 protein: CASRLNLNGGSGNTIYF
CDR3 DNA: TGTGCAAGTCGCCTAAACCTTAACGGGGGCTCTGGAAACACCATATATTTT
J gene: TRBJ1-3
V gene: TRBV12-2
D gene: NA
clone size: NA

CDR3 protein: CASSGAGGDQPQHF
CDR3 DNA: TGTGCCAGCTCGGGGGCGGGCGGCGACCAGCCCCAGCATTTT
J gene: TRBJ1-5
V gene: TRBV18
D gene: NA
clone size: NA

CDR3 protein: CASSLVHYEQYF
CDR3 DNA: TGTGCCAGCAGCTTAGTTCATTACGAGCAGTACTTC
J gene: TRBJ2-7
V gene: TRBV7-9
D gene: NA
clone size: NA

CDR3 protein: CASSPRAGSIATGELFF
CDR3 DNA: TGCGCCAGCAGCCCCAGAGCGGGATCCATCGCCACCGGGGAGCTGTTTTTT
J gene: TRBJ2-2
V gene: TRBV5-1
D gene: TRBD2
clone size: NA

CDR3 protein: CASSRAGYDEQYF
CDR3 DNA: TGCGCCAGCTCTAGAGCAGGGTATGACGAGCAGTACTTC
J gene: TRBJ2-7
V gene: TRBV10-1
D gene: NA
clone size: NA

CDR3 protein: CASSQASGSYEQYF
CDR3 DNA: TGTGCCAGCTCCCAGGCTAGCGGGTCCTACGAGCAGTACTTC
J gene: TRBJ2-7
V gene: TRBV27
D gene: TRBD2
clone size: NA

CDR3 protein: CASSEALQGDTGELFF
CDR3 DNA: TGTGCCAGCAGTGAAGCGCTACAGGGAGATACCGGGGAGCTGTTTTTT
J gene: TRBJ2-2
V gene: TRBV2
D gene: NA
clone size: NA

CDR3 protein: CASSLGGYRVNTEAFF
CDR3 DNA: TGTGCCAGCAGCTTAGGAGGTTATCGGGTGAACACTGAAGCTTTCTTT
J gene: TRBJ1-1
V gene: TRBV11-3
D gene: NA
clone size: few

CDR3 protein: CASSAFGGSSYNEQFF
CDR3 DNA: TGTGCCAGCAGTGCGTTCGGGGGCAGCTCCTACAATGAGCAGTTCTTC
J gene: TRBJ2-1
V gene: TRBV6-1
D gene: NA
clone size: NA

CDR3 protein: CSVEELAGDTQYF
CDR3 DNA: TGCAGCGTTGAAGAACTAGCGGGAGATACGCAGTATTTT
J gene: TRBJ2-3
V gene: TRBV29-1
D gene: TRBD2
clone size: NA

CDR3 protein: CASSLRAGDYEQYF
CDR3 DNA: TGCGCCAGCAGCCTCCGAGCAGGGGACTACGAGCAGTACTTC
J gene: TRBJ2-7
V gene: TRBV4-1
D gene: NA
clone size: NA

CDR3 protein: CASSLDRVGEKLFF
CDR3 DNA: TGTGCCAGCAGCTTAGACAGGGTAGGAGAAAAACTGTTTTTT
J gene: TRBJ1-4
V gene: TRBV11-2
D gene: NA
clone size: NA

CDR3 protein: CSADGAYGYTF
CDR3 DNA: TGCAGCGCCGACGGAGCCTATGGCTACACCTTC
J gene: TRBJ1-2
V gene: TRBV29-1
D gene: NA
clone size: NA

CDR3 protein: CASSLKGGLGFTMNTEAFF
CDR3 DNA: TGTGCCAGTAGCCTAAAGGGGGGGTTGGGTTTTACCATGAACACTGAAGCTTTCTTT
J gene: TRBJ1-1
V gene: TRBV19
D gene: NA
clone size: NA

CDR3 protein: CASSVRGTQQETQYF
CDR3 DNA: TGTGCCAGCAGCGTTCGAGGGACACAGCAAGAGACCCAGTACTTC
J gene: TRBJ2-5
V gene: TRBV9
D gene: NA
clone size: NA

CDR3 protein: CATSRDHGTQYF
CDR3 DNA: TGTGCCACCAGCAGAGATCACGGTACGCAGTATTTT
J gene: TRBJ2-3
V gene: TRBV15
D gene: NA
clone size: NA

CDR3 protein: CASSPATGATEAFF
CDR3 DNA: TGTGCCAGCTCACCAGCGACAGGGGCCACTGAAGCTTTCTTT
J gene: TRBJ1-1
V gene: TRBV18
D gene: TRBD1
clone size: NA

CDR3 protein: CASNDPKETQYF
CDR3 DNA: TGTGCCAGCAATGACCCAAAAGAGACCCAGTACTTC
J gene: TRBJ2-5
V gene: TRBV2
D gene: NA
clone size: NA

CDR3 protein: CASSLVLPTGDTQYF
CDR3 DNA: TGTGCCAGCAGCTTAGTATTACCTACCGGAGATACGCAGTATTTT
J gene: TRBJ2-3
V gene: TRBV7-9
D gene: NA
clone size: few

CDR3 protein: CSVEWPSGYEQYF
CDR3 DNA: TGCAGCGTTGAGTGGCCTTCGGGGTACGAGCAGTACTTC
J gene: TRBJ2-7
V gene: TRBV29-1
D gene: NA
clone size: once

CDR3 protein: CASSPEMNTEAFF
CDR3 DNA: TGTGCCAGCAGCCCTGAGATGAACACTGAAGCTTTCTTT
J gene: TRBJ1-1
V gene: TRBV11-1
D gene: NA
clone size: few

CDR3 protein: CASSRIPGQTYNEQFF
CDR3 DNA: TGTGCCAGCAGCCGTATACCGGGACAGACCTACAATGAGCAGTTCTTC
J gene: TRBJ2-1
V gene: TRBV7-8
D gene: TRBD1
clone size: NA

CDR3 protein: CASSTSRVSGGFEQFF
CDR3 DNA: TGTGCCAGTAGTACCTCCCGGGTATCAGGGGGATTTGAGCAGTTCTTC
J gene: TRBJ2-1
V gene: TRBV19
D gene: TRBD1
clone size: NA

CDR3 protein: CASTEFVGSNEKLFF
CDR3 DNA: TGCGCCAGCACCGAATTCGTGGGGTCTAATGAAAAACTGTTTTTT
J gene: TRBJ1-4
V gene: TRBV5-1
D gene: NA
clone size: NA

CDR3 protein: CASSLSLASTGELFF
CDR3 DNA: TGCGCCAGCAGCCTTTCACTAGCGAGCACCGGGGAGCTGTTTTTT
J gene: TRBJ2-2
V gene: TRBV5-1
D gene: TRBD2
clone size: few

CDR3 protein: CASGPLTGETQYF
CDR3 DNA: TGTGCCAGCGGCCCCCTGACTGGGGAGACCCAGTACTTC
J gene: TRBJ2-5
V gene: TRBV6-5
D gene: NA
clone size: NA

CDR3 protein: CASSFHSGTIYF
CDR3 DNA: TGTGCCAGCAGCTTTCACTCGGGCACCATATATTTT
J gene: TRBJ1-3
V gene: TRBV7-2
D gene: NA
clone size: few

CDR3 protein: CASSVGIGETQYF
CDR3 DNA: TGTGCCAGCAGCGTAGGCATCGGGGAGACCCAGTACTTC
J gene: TRBJ2-5
V gene: TRBV9
D gene: NA
clone size: NA

CDR3 protein: CASSKGDGYTF
CDR3 DNA: TGTGCCAGTAGTAAAGGGGATGGCTACACCTTC
J gene: TRBJ1-2
V gene: TRBV19
D gene: NA
clone size: few

CDR3 protein: CASSLAGSLNTEAFF
CDR3 DNA: TGTGCCAGCAGCTTAGCCGGCAGCTTGAACACTGAAGCTTTCTTT
J gene: TRBJ1-1
V gene: TRBV7-9
D gene: NA
clone size: NA

CDR3 protein: CASSTGYTGELFF
CDR3 DNA: TGTGCCAGTAGTACGGGGTACACCGGGGAGCTGTTTTTT
J gene: TRBJ2-2
V gene: TRBV19
D gene: NA
clone size: NA

CDR3 protein: CASRARVRTNEKLFF
CDR3 DNA: TGTGCCAGCAGGGCCCGGGTCAGAACTAATGAAAAACTGTTTTTT
J gene: TRBJ1-4
V gene: TRBV6-1
D gene: NA
clone size: once

CDR3 protein: CASTYQGAPGYTF
CDR3 DNA: TGTGCCAGCACCTATCAGGGGGCCCCCGGCTACACCTTC
J gene: TRBJ1-2
V gene: TRBV6-6
D gene: TRBD1
clone size: NA

CDR3 protein: CSVEGGQGHGYTF
CDR3 DNA: TGCAGCGTTGAAGGGGGACAGGGGCATGGCTACACCTTC
J gene: TRBJ1-2
V gene: TRBV29-1
D gene: TRBD1
clone size: NA

CDR3 protein: CASVALSAWEAFF
CDR3 DNA: TGTGCCAGCGTCGCCCTAAGTGCGTGGGAGGCTTTCTTT
J gene: TRBJ1-1
V gene: TRBV28
D gene: NA
clone size: NA

CDR3 protein: CASSPAGGGVYEQYF
CDR3 DNA: TGTGCCAGCAGCCCAGCGGGAGGGGGAGTGTACGAGCAGTACTTC
J gene: TRBJ2-7
V gene: TRBV7-2
D gene: TRBD2
clone size: few

CDR3 protein: CASTSSGGHPADTQYF
CDR3 DNA: TGTGCCAGCACCTCTAGCGGGGGCCATCCCGCAGATACGCAGTATTTT
J gene: TRBJ2-3
V gene: TRBV27
D gene: TRBD2
clone size: NA

CDR3 protein: CASSQSTGPSYEQYF
CDR3 DNA: TGCGCCAGCAGCCAATCTACGGGACCCTCCTACGAGCAGTACTTC
J gene: TRBJ2-7
V gene: TRBV4-1
D gene: NA
clone size: NA

CDR3 protein: CASSRQHSDLFTYEQYF
CDR3 DNA: TGTGCCAGCAGCAGACAGCACAGTGACCTATTTACCTACGAGCAGTACTTC
J gene: TRBJ2-7
V gene: TRBV7-6
D gene: NA
clone size: few

CDR3 protein: CASSLGLLWSTDTQYF
CDR3 DNA: TGTGCCAGCAGCTTAGGACTGCTTTGGAGCACAGATACGCAGTATTTT
J gene: TRBJ2-3
V gene: TRBV7-2
D gene: NA
clone size: NA

CDR3 protein: CAWRSGRGKVTQYF
CDR3 DNA: TGTGCCTGGAGGAGCGGCAGGGGGAAGGTGACCCAGTACTTC
J gene: TRBJ2-5
V gene: TRBV30
D gene: TRBD1
clone size: NA

CDR3 protein: CASSYPVGGLGEKLFF
CDR3 DNA: TGTGCCAGCAGTTATCCTGTCGGGGGGCTAGGGGAAAAACTGTTTTTT
J gene: TRBJ1-4
V gene: TRBV6-6
D gene: NA
clone size: NA

CDR3 protein: CASSVGTSNTGELFF
CDR3 DNA: TGCGCCAGCAGCGTCGGGACAAGCAACACCGGGGAGCTGTTTTTT
J gene: TRBJ2-2
V gene: TRBV10-1
D gene: NA
clone size: NA

CDR3 protein: CASSPVTGGTGELFF
CDR3 DNA: TGTGCCAGCTCACCAGTCACAGGGGGCACCGGGGAGCTGTTTTTT
J gene: TRBJ2-2
V gene: TRBV18
D gene: TRBD1
clone size: few

CDR3 protein: CASSLSVRAEAFF
CDR3 DNA: TGTGCCAGCAGCTTATCCGTTAGGGCTGAAGCTTTCTTT
J gene: TRBJ1-1
V gene: TRBV7-9
D gene: NA
clone size: NA

CDR3 protein: CASSLVGSGANVLTF
CDR3 DNA: TGTGCCAGCAGCTTGGTAGGATCCGGGGCCAACGTCCTGACTTTC
J gene: TRBJ2-6
V gene: TRBV5-4
D gene: NA
clone size: NA

CDR3 protein: CASTRRGRALWGQYF
CDR3 DNA: TGTGCCAGTACCCGGAGGGGGAGGGCCCTTTGGGGGCAGTACTTC
J gene: TRBJ2-7
V gene: TRBV19
D gene: NA
clone size: NA

CDR3 protein: CASSLAAGGEQFF
CDR3 DNA: TGTGCCAGCAGCTTGGCCGCAGGGGGTGAGCAGTTCTTC
J gene: TRBJ2-1
V gene: TRBV5-4
D gene: TRBD1
clone size: once